This T cell receptor beta chain was recorded in a study of blood T cell repertoires in COVID-19. Study at large: Sites across the United States, Italy and Spain contributed samples from acute and convalescent COVID-19. From T cells, B-cell-depleted T cells, or PBMCs came the material, which was cDNA or gDNA.

V lost 5 bases, J lost 8 bases, and 18 bases lay in between. This CDR3 has 14 amino acids. Germline V CDR1 and CDR2: MDHEN, SYDVKM. In its sample, this clone was seen a few times. How the authors handled the data: Estimated nucleated cell counts came from reference gene primer amplification. Clones were sequenced by immunoSEQ multiplex PCR, and TCRdb holds only the in-frame ones, with some missing. V and J calls and clone size come straight from that table; D and trimming were deduced from the DNA. The sample contains about 70,000 clones, 80% to 90% of which appear only once. What was sequenced was peripheral blood. The chain carries TRBV28 and TRBJ1-1, with D possibly TRBD1 on 5 matching bases. This TCR was recovered from a woman of 80 years or more with active or convalescent COVID-19. The CDR3, as DNA: TGTGCCAGCAGTCCACCCGCTCGCAGGGTGGAAGCTTTCTTT. It translates to CASSPPARRVEAFF.